Following are 8 T cell receptor beta chains from one sample sequenced in a study of T cells in Graves' hyperthyroidism and ophthalmopathy. Amplified TCR beta CDR3 regions came from RNA transcripts. Primed by the HTBI set, a first-round RT-PCR was run on the TCR CDR3. A single record per CDR3 protein comes from TCRdb applying MiXCR to the multiplex PCR reads. The data show hundreds of thousands of distinct CDR3 sequences, roughly 15% seen once. Material for sequencing was blood. The receptors come from a middle-aged woman with Graves' ophthalmopathy.

This clonotype was seen at least ten times. The rearrangement joins TRBV28 to TRBJ2-7; 9 nucleotides match TRBD2. The CDR3 has 14 amino acids. Trimming took 2 bases from V and 5 from J; bases not matched to a gene: 4. The V gene's germline CDR1 is MDHEN and CDR2 SYDVKM. CDR3 coding DNA: TGTGCCAGCAGTTTAAGCGGGAGGAACCACGAGCAGTACTTC. Its translation is CASSLSGRNHEQYF.

This chain links TRBV5-5 with TRBJ2-1, with TRBD2 matching over 13 bases. Germline CDR1 reads SGHKS; CDR2 reads YYEKEE (reference sequence). This CDR3 spans 16 amino acids. The J segment lost 7 bases and the V segment lost 6 bases, leaving 10 bases of the junction unmatched. CDR3 amino acids: CASNTQTGLAGNEQFF. The CDR3 coding sequence is TGTGCCAGCAACACGCAGACGGGACTAGCGGGAAATGAGCAGTTCTTC.

This clonotype was detected ten times or more. The gene calls are TRBV6-2 or TRBV6-3 and TRBJ2-7; D is ambiguous. Trimming took 0 bases from V and 0 from J, leaving 18 bases between them. The germline gives CDR1 MNHEY, CDR2 SVGEGT. The CDR3 sequence is 18 residues long. In DNA, the CDR3 is TGTGCCAGCAGTTACTCAGGGTATGACTTGCCGAGCTCCTACGAGCAGTACTTC. Amino acids: CASSYSGYDLPSSYEQYF.

Many counts were recorded for this clonotype. The chain combines TRBV18 with TRBJ1-5; no definite D call. Per germline, CDR1 KGHSH and CDR2 LQKENI. Between the trimmed V and J ends, which lost 8 bases and 2 bases, there was a span of 10 bases. The CDR3 covers 13 residues. Here the CDR3 DNA reads TGTGCCAGCACCGTGGCGGGCAATCAGCCCCAGCATTTT. Its translation is CASTVAGNQPQHF.

This clonotype was seen repeatedly, ten times or more. V usage is TRBV12-3 or TRBV12-4 and J usage is TRBJ2-7; the D gene is possibly TRBD1 (6 bases). The germline V and J ends were trimmed by 4 bases and 3 bases, with 16 bases remaining between them. This CDR3 region has 15 residues. The chain's CDR3 is CASSSLQGKIYEQYF. The CDR3, as DNA: TGTGCCAGCAGTTCGCTACAGGGAAAAATCTACGAGCAGTACTTC.

In its sample, this clonotype was seen many times. V usage is TRBV12-3 or TRBV12-4 and J usage is TRBJ1-1; D remains ambiguous. CDR3 length: 15 amino acids. Trimming shortened V by 3 bases and J by 0 bases, and 11 bases separated the two germline ends. The chain's CDR3 is CASSFSQMLNTEAFF. CDR3 nucleotide sequence: TGTGCCAGCAGTTTCTCCCAAATGCTGAACACTGAAGCTTTCTTT.

This clonotype has only a few counts. The rearrangement joins TRBV15 to TRBJ2-7; TRBD2 matches at 7 bases. Germline V gene sequence: CDR1 LNHNV, CDR2 YYDKDF (reference sequence). There are 15 residues in the CDR3. J was trimmed by 2 bases and V by 4 bases; bases with no gene match: 8. The CDR3 region is CATSTAGAATYEQYF. Written as DNA, the CDR3 is TGTGCCACCAGCACGGCGGGAGCGGCCACCTACGAGCAGTACTTC.

This clonotype was picked up many times. The V and J genes are TRBV12-3 or TRBV12-4 and TRBJ2-5, with unresolved D. The CDR3 is 12 residues long. The ends were cut back, 1 base at V and 4 bases at J, with 4 bases in the middle. For the CDR3, the DNA is TGTGCCAGCAGTTTAGATGGAGAGACCCAGTACTTC. Translation: CASSLDGETQYF.